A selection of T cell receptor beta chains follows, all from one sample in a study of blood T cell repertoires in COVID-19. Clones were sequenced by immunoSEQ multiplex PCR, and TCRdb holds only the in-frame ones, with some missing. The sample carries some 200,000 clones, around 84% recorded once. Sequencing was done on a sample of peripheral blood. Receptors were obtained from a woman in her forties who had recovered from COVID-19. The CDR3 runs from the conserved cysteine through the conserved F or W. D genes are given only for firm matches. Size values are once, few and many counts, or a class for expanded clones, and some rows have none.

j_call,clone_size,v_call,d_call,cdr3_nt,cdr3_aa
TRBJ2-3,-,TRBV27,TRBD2,TGTGCCAGCAGTTTTATAGCGGGGGGCACAGATACGCAGTATTTT,CASSFIAGGTDTQYF
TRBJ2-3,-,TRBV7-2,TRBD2,TGTGCCAGCAGCTCGAGACTAGCGGGGGGCACAGATACGCAGTATTTT,CASSSRLAGGTDTQYF
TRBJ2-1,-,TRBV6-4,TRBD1,TGTGCCAGCAGTGCCGGGACAGCAGTCAATGAGCAGTTCTTC,CASSAGTAVNEQFF
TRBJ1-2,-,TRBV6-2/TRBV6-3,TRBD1,TGTGCCAGCAGTAGGGACAGGGGGCGCGTCTATGGCTACACCTTC,CASSRDRGRVYGYTF
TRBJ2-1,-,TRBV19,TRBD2,TGTGCCAGTACCCTAAACCCGGGCGGGGGGCAATACAATGAGCAGTTCTTC,CASTLNPGGGQYNEQFF
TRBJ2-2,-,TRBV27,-,TGTGCCAGCGCGGACACCGGGGAGCTGTTTTTT,CASADTGELFF
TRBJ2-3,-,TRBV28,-,TGTGCCAGCAGTCCCTCGGACAGTATGCGCACAGATACGCAGTATTTT,CASSPSDSMRTDTQYF
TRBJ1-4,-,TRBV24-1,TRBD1,TGTGCCACCAGTGATTCCCAGGGACAGGGTGGTGAAAAACTGTTTTTT,CATSDSQGQGGEKLFF
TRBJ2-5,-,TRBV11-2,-,TGTGCCAGCAGCTTATCGGACAGCCAAGAGACCCAGTACTTC,CASSLSDSQETQYF
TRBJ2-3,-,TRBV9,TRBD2,TGTGCCAGCAGCCTTATACCTAGCGGGGGGACGGGAGATACGCAGTATTTT,CASSLIPSGGTGDTQYF
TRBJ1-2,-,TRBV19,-,TGTGCCAGTAGTTCGAGAGGCGGTTTTTATGGCTACACCTTC,CASSSRGGFYGYTF
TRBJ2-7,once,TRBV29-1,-,TGCAGCGGGGGGGAGCCCTACGAGCAGTACTTC,CSGGEPYEQYF
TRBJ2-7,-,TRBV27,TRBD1,TGTGCCAGCAGTCTAGGGACAGCTAGCGAGCAGTACTTC,CASSLGTASEQYF
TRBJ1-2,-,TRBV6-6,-,TGTGCCAGCATTGACAGGTCGGGCGGCTACACCTTC,CASIDRSGGYTF
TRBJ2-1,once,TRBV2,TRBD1,TGTGCCAGCAGTGAATTAGGACAGGGTGAAGATGAGCAGTTCTTC,CASSELGQGEDEQFF
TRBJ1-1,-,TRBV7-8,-,TGTGCCAGCAGCTATTGGGGGACTCACACTGAAGCTTTCTTT,CASSYWGTHTEAFF
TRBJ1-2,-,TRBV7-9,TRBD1,TGTGCCAGCAGCTTAGGACAGGGCCATGGCTACACCTTC,CASSLGQGHGYTF
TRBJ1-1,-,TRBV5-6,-,TGTGCCAGCAGCTTCACCCTAGTGAACACTGAAGCTTTCTTT,CASSFTLVNTEAFF
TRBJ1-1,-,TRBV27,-,TGTGCCAGCAGTGGGAGCGGGGCAGGGGAAAGTAAAGCTTTCTTT,CASSGSGAGESKAFF
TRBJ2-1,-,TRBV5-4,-,TGTGCCAGCAGCTTGGGGGGATACAGGGACAACTACAATGAGCAGTTCTTC,CASSLGGYRDNYNEQFF
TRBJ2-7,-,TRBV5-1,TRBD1,TGCGCCAGCAGCCCTGGGGCAGGGGGCCCCTACGAGCAGTACTTC,CASSPGAGGPYEQYF
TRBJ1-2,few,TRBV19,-,TGTGCCAGTAGCAGCCGTAGGGGCTATGGCTACACCTTC,CASSSRRGYGYTF
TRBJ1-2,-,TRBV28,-,TGTGCCAGCAGTTTATCGGTTTCTGGCTACACCTTC,CASSLSVSGYTF
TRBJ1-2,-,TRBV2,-,TGTGCCAGCAGTGAATTCTTGGGCAGGTCGCACTATGGCTACACCTTC,CASSEFLGRSHYGYTF
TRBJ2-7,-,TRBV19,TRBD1,TGTGCCAGTAGTAAGGGGACAGGGAATTACGAGCAGTACTTC,CASSKGTGNYEQYF
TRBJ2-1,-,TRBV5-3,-,TGTGCCAGAAGCTTGGCCTTTTCCCCGGTAGTATACTCCTACAATGAGCAGTTCTTC,CARSLAFSPVVYSYNEQFF